These T cell receptor beta chains were read from a single sample in a study of Graves' ophthalmopathy and Graves' hyperthyroidism. TCRdb re-called the multiplex PCR reads through MiXCR, storing one row per CDR3 protein. The sample lists under 60,000 distinct CDR3 sequences; more than 40% were seen once. The sample taken for sequencing was peripheral blood. These TCRs come from an adult woman with Graves' ophthalmopathy. CDR3s include the opening cysteine and the closing phenylalanine or tryptophan. The order of the fields is clone size, D gene, J gene, V gene, CDR3 protein, CDR3 DNA. The D gene is left open where the match is weak. Clone size is not always given. Where it is, it says once, few, many or a class for expanded clones.

clone size: many
D gene: -
J gene: TRBJ1-3
V gene: TRBV7-2
CDR3 protein: CASSPLAGSSGNTIYF
CDR3 DNA: TGTGCCAGCAGCCCTTTGGCAGGGAGCTCTGGAAACACCATATATTTT

clone size: many
D gene: TRBD2
J gene: TRBJ2-3
V gene: TRBV11-3
CDR3 protein: CASSSRLAGPTDTQYF
CDR3 DNA: TGTGCCAGCAGCTCCCGCCTAGCGGGGCCCACAGATACGCAGTATTTT

clone size: -
D gene: -
J gene: TRBJ2-3
V gene: TRBV20-1
CDR3 protein: CSATGRMGTQYF
CDR3 DNA: TGCAGTGCCACAGGGAGAATGGGTACGCAGTATTTT

clone size: many
D gene: -
J gene: TRBJ2-6
V gene: TRBV19
CDR3 protein: CASSPSDGSGANVLTF
CDR3 DNA: TGTGCCAGTAGTCCTTCGGACGGTTCTGGGGCCAACGTCCTGACTTTC

clone size: -
D gene: TRBD1
J gene: TRBJ2-7
V gene: TRBV2
CDR3 protein: CASSGGTGYEQYF
CDR3 DNA: TGTGCCAGCAGTGGGGGGACAGGGTACGAGCAGTACTTC

clone size: few
D gene: -
J gene: TRBJ2-1
V gene: TRBV2
CDR3 protein: CASRGYNEQFF
CDR3 DNA: TGTGCCAGCAGGGGTTATAATGAGCAGTTCTTC

clone size: -
D gene: -
J gene: TRBJ1-3
V gene: TRBV12-3/TRBV12-4
CDR3 protein: CASSDTIYF
CDR3 DNA: TGTGCCAGCAGTGATACCATATATTTT

clone size: -
D gene: TRBD2
J gene: TRBJ2-7
V gene: TRBV6-1
CDR3 protein: CASSWTGGTGEQYF
CDR3 DNA: TGTGCCAGCAGTTGGACGGGAGGAACCGGGGAGCAGTACTTC

clone size: many
D gene: -
J gene: TRBJ2-1
V gene: TRBV20-1
CDR3 protein: CSARVWTLGYNEQFF
CDR3 DNA: TGCAGTGCTAGAGTTTGGACGCTTGGCTACAATGAGCAGTTCTTC

clone size: -
D gene: -
J gene: TRBJ1-6
V gene: TRBV7-9
CDR3 protein: CASTRDTRSYNSPLHF
CDR3 DNA: TGTGCCAGCACCCGGGACACACGCTCCTATAATTCACCCCTCCACTTT

clone size: many
D gene: TRBD2
J gene: TRBJ2-1
V gene: TRBV2
CDR3 protein: CASSEGGGRVGNEQFF
CDR3 DNA: TGTGCCAGCAGTGAAGGGGGCGGGAGGGTAGGCAATGAGCAGTTCTTC

clone size: -
D gene: TRBD2
J gene: TRBJ2-6
V gene: TRBV24-1
CDR3 protein: CATSETSGTSSGANVLTF
CDR3 DNA: TGTGCCACCAGTGAGACTAGCGGGACCTCCTCTGGGGCCAACGTCCTGACTTTC

clone size: once
D gene: -
J gene: TRBJ2-3
V gene: TRBV7-2
CDR3 protein: CASSLDRVSTDTQYF
CDR3 DNA: TGTGCCAGCAGCTTAGATCGGGTTAGCACAGATACGCAGTATTTT

clone size: -
D gene: -
J gene: TRBJ2-7
V gene: TRBV6-1
CDR3 protein: CASKGTQSARVSEQYF
CDR3 DNA: TGTGCCAGCAAGGGGACGCAGTCGGCCAGGGTGAGCGAGCAGTACTTC

clone size: -
D gene: TRBD2
J gene: TRBJ2-7
V gene: TRBV25-1
CDR3 protein: CASSVAGTYEQYF
CDR3 DNA: TGTGCCAGCAGTGTAGCGGGAACCTACGAGCAGTACTTC

clone size: -
D gene: -
J gene: TRBJ1-4
V gene: TRBV13
CDR3 protein: CASSLQGRTNEKLFF
CDR3 DNA: TGTGCCAGCAGCTTACAGGGGCGAACTAATGAAAAACTGTTTTTT

clone size: few
D gene: -
J gene: TRBJ1-1
V gene: TRBV19
CDR3 protein: CASSVGWRDTEAFF
CDR3 DNA: TGTGCCAGTAGTGTAGGTTGGAGGGACACTGAAGCTTTCTTT

clone size: many
D gene: TRBD2
J gene: TRBJ2-7
V gene: TRBV20-1
CDR3 protein: CRASLREGRTYEQYF
CDR3 DNA: TGCAGAGCATCTCTTCGGGAGGGGAGAACCTACGAGCAGTACTTC

clone size: -
D gene: -
J gene: TRBJ2-1
V gene: TRBV2
CDR3 protein: CASRGNEQFF
CDR3 DNA: TGTGCCAGCAGGGGGAATGAGCAGTTCTTC